The clone carrying this T cell receptor beta chain has ten or more counts. The antigen remains unidentified. This record belongs to a study of T cells in Graves' hyperthyroidism and ophthalmopathy. Whole-study findings and limits: Blood also carried most thyroid clonotypes expanded above 0.001.

Authors of the study amplified TCR beta CDR3 regions from RNA transcripts. HTBI primers were employed in a first-round RT-PCR of the TCR CDR3. Each CDR3 protein gets one entry after TCRdb re-called the multiplex PCR reads with MiXCR. This table has under 350,000 distinct CDR3 sequences, approximately 22% appearing once. The germline V and J ends were trimmed by 7 bases and 2 bases, with 12 bases remaining between them. Germline V gene data show CDR1 as SNHLY and CDR2 as FYNNEI. CDR3 size: 13 residues. This receptor was identified in a woman in her forties or fifties with Graves' hyperthyroidism. Sequencing was carried out using blood. J is TRBJ2-7 and V is TRBV2; D is uncertain. The CDR3 protein is CASNIIVTYEQYF. CDR3 nucleotides: TGTGCCAGCAATATAATAGTTACCTACGAGCAGTACTTC. The full variable domain, rest sourced from reference TRBV2 and TRBJ2-7, is EPEVTQTPSHQVTQMGQEVILRCVPISNHLYFYWYRQILGQKVEFLVSFYNNEISEKSEIFDDQFSVERPDGSNFTLKIRSTKLEDSAMYFCASNIIVTYEQYFGPGTRLTVT.